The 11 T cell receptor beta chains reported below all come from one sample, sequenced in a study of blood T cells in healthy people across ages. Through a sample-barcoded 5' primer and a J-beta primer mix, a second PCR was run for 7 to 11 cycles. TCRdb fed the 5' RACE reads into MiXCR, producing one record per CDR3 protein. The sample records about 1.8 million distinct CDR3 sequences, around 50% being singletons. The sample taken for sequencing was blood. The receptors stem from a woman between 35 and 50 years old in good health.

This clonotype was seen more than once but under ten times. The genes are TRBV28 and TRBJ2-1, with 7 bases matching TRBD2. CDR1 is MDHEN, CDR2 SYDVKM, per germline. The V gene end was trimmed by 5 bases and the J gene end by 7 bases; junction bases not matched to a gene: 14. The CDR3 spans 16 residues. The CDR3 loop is CASSPNRWGGENEQFF. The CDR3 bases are TGTGCCAGCAGTCCCAACCGATGGGGGGGAGAGAATGAGCAGTTCTTC.

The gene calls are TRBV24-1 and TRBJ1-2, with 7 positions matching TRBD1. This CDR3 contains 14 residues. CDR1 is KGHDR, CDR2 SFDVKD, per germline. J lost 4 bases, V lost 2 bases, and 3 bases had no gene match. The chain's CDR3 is CATSDSTGTYGYTF. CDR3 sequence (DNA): TGTGCCACCAGTGATTCGACAGGGACCTATGGCTACACCTTC.

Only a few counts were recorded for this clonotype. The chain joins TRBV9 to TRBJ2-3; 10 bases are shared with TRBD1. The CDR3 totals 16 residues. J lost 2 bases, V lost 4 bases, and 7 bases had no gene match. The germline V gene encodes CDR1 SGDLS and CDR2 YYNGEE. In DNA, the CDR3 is TGTGCCAGCAGCCCCCGACGACAGGGGGCCACAGATACGCAGTATTTT. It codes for CASSPRRQGATDTQYF.

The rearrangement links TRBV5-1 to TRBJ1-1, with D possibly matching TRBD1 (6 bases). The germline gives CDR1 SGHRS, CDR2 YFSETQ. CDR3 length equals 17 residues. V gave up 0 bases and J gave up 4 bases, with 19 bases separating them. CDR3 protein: CASSLAGRGAGGTEAFF. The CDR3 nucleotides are TGCGCCAGCAGCTTGGCCGGCCGGGGGGCGGGCGGCACTGAAGCTTTCTTT.

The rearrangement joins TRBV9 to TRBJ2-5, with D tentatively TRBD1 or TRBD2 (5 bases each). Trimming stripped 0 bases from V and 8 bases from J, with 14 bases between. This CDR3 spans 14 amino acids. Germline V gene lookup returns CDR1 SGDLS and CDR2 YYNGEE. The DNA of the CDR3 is TGTGCCAGCAGCGTAGATCGGGGACCTGGTACCCAGTACTTC. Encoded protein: CASSVDRGPGTQYF.

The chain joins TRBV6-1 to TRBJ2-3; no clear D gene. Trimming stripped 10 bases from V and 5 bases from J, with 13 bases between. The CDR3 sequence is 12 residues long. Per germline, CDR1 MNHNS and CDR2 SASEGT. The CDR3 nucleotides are TGTGCCACCAATCGGCAGGTAGATACGCAGTATTTT. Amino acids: CATNRQVDTQYF.

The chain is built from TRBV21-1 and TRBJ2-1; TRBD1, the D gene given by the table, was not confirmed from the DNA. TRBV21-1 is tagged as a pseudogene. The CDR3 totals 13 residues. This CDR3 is CASSPGYFNEQFF. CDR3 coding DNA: TGTGCCAGCAGTCCAGGGTATTTCAATGAGCAGTTCTTC.

This CDR3 reads CASSQDRLAGGLAKNIQYF. As DNA, the CDR3 is TGCGCCAGCAGCCAAGACCGCCTAGCGGGGGGGCTAGCCAAAAACATTCAGTACTTC. The V and J genes are TRBV4-3 and TRBJ2-4; the match to TRBD2 covers 12 bases. The junction had 6 bases not matched to a gene; V was cut back by 0 bases and J by 0 bases. The CDR3 contains 19 residues. Per the germline V gene, CDR1 is LGHNA and CDR2 is YSLEER.

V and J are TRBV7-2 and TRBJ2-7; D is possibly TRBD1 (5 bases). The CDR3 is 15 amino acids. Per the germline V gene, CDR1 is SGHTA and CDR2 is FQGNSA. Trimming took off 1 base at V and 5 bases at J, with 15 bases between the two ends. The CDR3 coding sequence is TGTGCCAGCAGCTTAGGGGGCCGTTTGTTCGACGAGCAGTACTTC. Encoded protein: CASSLGGRLFDEQYF.

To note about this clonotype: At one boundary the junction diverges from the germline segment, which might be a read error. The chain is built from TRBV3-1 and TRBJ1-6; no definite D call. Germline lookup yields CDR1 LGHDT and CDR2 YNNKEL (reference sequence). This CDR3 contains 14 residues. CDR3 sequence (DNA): TGTGCCAGCAGTCAAGGAGGGTCCCATTCACCCCTCCACTTT. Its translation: CASSQGGSHSPLHF.

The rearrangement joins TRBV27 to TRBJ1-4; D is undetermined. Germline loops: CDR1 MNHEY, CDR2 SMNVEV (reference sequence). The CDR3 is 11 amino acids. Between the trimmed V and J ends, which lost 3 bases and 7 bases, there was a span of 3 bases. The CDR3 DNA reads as TGTGCCAGCAGTTTTTTTGAAAAACTGTTTTTT. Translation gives CASSFFEKLFF.